This T cell receptor beta chain was identified in a study of blood T cells in healthy people across ages. The study recruited healthy Caucasian donors from Russia who were aged about 6 to 95. There are a few counts of this clonotype. Primed by a sample-barcoded 5' primer and a J-beta primer mix, a second PCR proceeded for about 6 to 12 cycles. Tags on each cDNA molecule came from a template-switch adaptor with 12 random nucleotides. Each CDR3 protein is one row after TCRdb ran MiXCR on the 5' RACE reads. The profile covers approximately 800,000 distinct CDR3 sequences, with roughly 25% appearing a single time and roughly 3.5% taken by the ten largest. The V and J ends lost 1 base and 5 bases, in that order; junction bases with no gene match: 7. CDR1 and CDR2 (germline): SQVTM, ANQGSEA. The CDR3 runs 15 residues. These data were also reused for a study on T cells of mothers and their children. That study adds: In each mother, TCR beta CDR3 reads exceeded 8.5 million; in each child, they numbered some 2.8 million.

The chain combines TRBV29-1 with TRBJ2-2, with 7 bases matching TRBD1. This sequence was found in a boy aged 5-17 years in good health. The material sequenced was blood. DNA for the CDR3: TGCAGCGTTGAAGTACTACAGGGGCTGACCGGGGAGCTGTTTTTT. Translated, it gives CSVEVLQGLTGELFF.